This TCR beta chain was captured by sequencing in a study of beta chain features in type 1 diabetes. Study background: Sorted cells examined across all samples numbered around 100 million. Findings and limits, study-wide: All four CD4+ subsets of Type 1 diabetes patients contained TCRB CDR3s that were moderately but significantly shorter. The study notes PCR might favor shorter templates equally in patients and controls.

As every portion of the isolated RNA was reverse transcribed, the sequencing read expressed TCRB transcripts. Here immunoSEQ multiplex PCR was the method, and the copy in TCRdb shows in-frame clones only, minus some. This table has 40,000 to 55,000 clones, roughly 48% appearing once. Germline assignment: CDR1 DFQATT and CDR2 SNEGSKA (reference sequence). The ends were cut back, 7 bases at V and 7 bases at J, with 11 bases in the middle. The CDR3 totals 11 residues. Only a few counts were recorded for this clone. What it binds is unknown. The genes are TRBV20-1 and TRBJ2-1, with D maybe TRBD1 (6 bases). The sequenced sample consisted of stem cell memory CD4+ T cells from blood. This receptor was identified in a man aged 25 to 40 with type 1 diabetes. CDR3 coding DNA: TGCAGTGTTACGAGGGGGAATGAGCAGTTCTTC. Translated: CSVTRGNEQFF.